The rows below give T cell receptor beta chains drawn from one sample of a study of technical replicates of blood from several donors. This table comes from immunoSEQ multiplex PCR, and its TCRdb copy is limited to in-frame clones, with some not included. The sample includes under 90,000 clones, about 90% of them seen just once. The sequenced material came from T cells isolated from PBMCs. The receptors here all came from a human donor in good health. Both conserved end residues are part of each CDR3. A D gene is named only where the DNA matches it firmly. Not all rows give a size; the values are once, few, many and, for expanded clones, a class.

V: TRBV7-7; D: .; J: TRBJ2-2; size: .; CDR3: CASSLEAGGFSGELFF; DNA: TGTGCTAGCAGCTTAGAAGCTGGCGGGTTTTCCGGGGAGCTGTTTTTT
V: TRBV6-5; D: TRBD1; J: TRBJ1-5; size: .; CDR3: CASSRETGSKQPQHF; DNA: TGTGCCAGCAGTCGGGAGACAGGGTCAAAGCAGCCCCAGCATTTT
V: TRBV6-5; D: .; J: TRBJ2-7; size: .; CDR3: CASSYSGTFTYEQYF; DNA: TGTGCCAGCAGTTACTCCGGGACTTTTACCTACGAGCAGTACTTC
V: TRBV5-1; D: .; J: TRBJ2-7; size: .; CDR3: CASSLRVSHEQYF; DNA: TGCGCCAGCAGCTTGCGGGTTTCCCACGAGCAGTACTTC
V: TRBV2; D: .; J: TRBJ2-5; size: .; CDR3: CASNFDRTQETQYF; DNA: TGTGCCAGCAACTTTGACAGGACCCAAGAAACCCAGTACTTC
V: TRBV5-6; D: TRBD1; J: TRBJ1-1; size: .; CDR3: CASSYAPGQLNTEAFF; DNA: TGTGCCAGCAGCTACGCCCCGGGACAGTTGAACACTGAAGCTTTCTTT
V: TRBV27; D: .; J: TRBJ1-1; size: .; CDR3: CASSTSGVEAFF; DNA: TGTGCCAGCAGTACCTCAGGGGTTGAAGCTTTCTTT
V: TRBV9; D: .; J: TRBJ2-5; size: .; CDR3: CASSVGRGDGETQYF; DNA: TGTGCCAGCAGCGTAGGAAGAGGCGATGGGGAGACCCAGTACTTC
V: TRBV4-1; D: TRBD1; J: TRBJ2-7; size: .; CDR3: CASSENDRGSEQYF; DNA: TGCGCCAGCAGCGAAAATGACAGGGGGAGCGAGCAGTACTTC
V: TRBV9; D: TRBD2; J: TRBJ2-5; size: .; CDR3: CASSVEERERETQYF; DNA: TGTGCCAGCAGCGTAGAGGAGCGGGAGCGAGAGACCCAGTACTTC
V: TRBV30; D: .; J: TRBJ1-2; size: .; CDR3: CAWSVGWLQGAAGYTF; DNA: TGTGCCTGGAGTGTAGGATGGTTGCAAGGGGCCGCCGGCTACACCTTC
V: TRBV9; D: .; J: TRBJ1-3; size: .; CDR3: CASSSQGNTIYF; DNA: TGTGCCAGCAGCTCCCAGGGAAACACCATATATTTT
V: TRBV9; D: TRBD1; J: TRBJ2-7; size: .; CDR3: CASSVGQGAYEQYF; DNA: TGTGCCAGCAGCGTAGGCCAGGGGGCCTACGAGCAGTACTTC
V: TRBV4-1; D: TRBD2; J: TRBJ2-5; size: .; CDR3: CASSHLAGVETQYF; DNA: TGCGCCAGCAGCCATCTAGCGGGAGTTGAGACCCAGTACTTC
V: TRBV2; D: .; J: TRBJ2-3; size: .; CDR3: CASLAYGDTQYF; DNA: TGTGCCAGCTTAGCCTACGGAGATACGCAGTATTTT
V: TRBV23-1; D: .; J: TRBJ1-1; size: .; CDR3: CAREKIDRMNTEAFF; DNA: TGCGCCAGGGAGAAAATAGACAGAATGAACACTGAAGCTTTCTTT
V: TRBV4-1; D: TRBD1; J: TRBJ2-1; size: .; CDR3: CASSPPTGPDYYNEQFF; DNA: TGCGCCAGCAGCCCTCCGACAGGGCCAGACTACTACAATGAGCAGTTCTTC
V: TRBV6-1; D: .; J: TRBJ1-5; size: .; CDR3: CASSGLPAYSNQPQHF; DNA: TGTGCCAGCAGTGGACTTCCAGCTTATAGCAATCAGCCCCAGCATTTT
V: TRBV27; D: TRBD2; J: TRBJ2-7; size: .; CDR3: CASTSGGSSYEQYF; DNA: TGTGCCAGCACCAGCGGGGGAAGCTCCTACGAGCAGTACTTC
V: TRBV11-2; D: TRBD2; J: TRBJ2-3; size: .; CDR3: CASSPQREEDTQYF; DNA: TGTGCCAGCAGCCCCCAGCGGGAAGAAGATACGCAGTATTTT
V: TRBV2; D: TRBD2; J: TRBJ2-7; size: once; CDR3: CASRTGTSSYEQYF; DNA: TGTGCCAGCAGGACCGGGACTAGCTCCTACGAGCAGTACTTC
V: TRBV11-2; D: TRBD1; J: TRBJ1-1; size: .; CDR3: CASSLIKGANTEAFF; DNA: TGTGCCAGCAGCTTAATAAAGGGGGCCAACACTGAAGCTTTCTTT
V: TRBV6-1; D: .; J: TRBJ1-1; size: .; CDR3: CASKIDQGGGTEAFF; DNA: TGTGCCAGCAAGATCGACCAGGGAGGCGGCACTGAAGCTTTCTTT
V: TRBV27; D: TRBD1; J: TRBJ2-2; size: .; CDR3: CAYRDRATGELFF; DNA: TGTGCCTACCGGGACAGGGCCACCGGGGAGCTGTTTTTT
V: TRBV6-4; D: TRBD1; J: TRBJ2-1; size: once; CDR3: CASSDSPGQGSNEQFF; DNA: TGTGCCAGCAGTGACTCGCCGGGACAGGGGTCGAATGAGCAGTTCTTC
V: TRBV6-5; D: .; J: TRBJ1-2; size: .; CDR3: CASSLARENYGYTF; DNA: TGTGCCAGCAGTTTGGCCAGGGAAAACTATGGCTACACCTTC
V: TRBV7-3; D: TRBD2; J: TRBJ2-5; size: .; CDR3: CASSLKSGAQETQYF; DNA: TGTGCCAGCAGCTTAAAGAGCGGGGCTCAAGAGACCCAGTACTTC
V: TRBV7-6; D: TRBD1; J: TRBJ1-2; size: .; CDR3: CASSLTGVRYGYTF; DNA: TGTGCCAGCAGCTTGACAGGGGTTCGCTATGGCTACACCTTC
V: TRBV19; D: .; J: TRBJ2-1; size: .; CDR3: CASSIGDARNEQFF; DNA: TGTGCCAGTAGTATTGGAGACGCAAGGAATGAGCAGTTCTTC
V: TRBV29-1; D: TRBD1; J: TRBJ1-4; size: .; CDR3: CSAAGIGGGLANEKLFF; DNA: TGCAGCGCTGCTGGTATAGGAGGGGGCTTAGCTAATGAAAAACTGTTTTTT
V: TRBV15; D: .; J: TRBJ2-7; size: .; CDR3: CATSRDLAYEQYF; DNA: TGTGCCACCAGCAGAGATCTTGCCTACGAGCAGTACTTC